The T cell receptor (beta chain) under discussion was sequenced for a study of blood T cell repertoires in COVID-19. Study-wide context: Acute and convalescent COVID-19 specimens originated in the United States, Italy and Spain. PBMCs, B-cell-depleted T cells, or T cells were the source of the cDNA or gDNA that made up the material.

Germline CDR1 reads LGHDT; CDR2 reads YNNKEL (reference sequence). V shed 2 bases and J 5 bases; nucleotides not matched to a gene: 7. The CDR3 sequence is 16 residues long. Authors' data handling: Nucleated cell counts were estimated from reference gene primer amplification. Sequencing used immunoSEQ multiplex PCR; TCRdb keeps in-frame clones, though not all of them. V, J and clone size reflect that table, while D and trimming were determined from the DNA. Among 90,000 to 120,000 clones listed, about 91% were seen once. The V call is TRBV3-1 (or the pseudogene TRBV3-2), the J call TRBJ2-5, with 11 bases matching TRBD2. The clonotype originates from a man over 45 with active or convalescent COVID-19. The sequencing sample was made of peripheral blood. The CDR3 DNA follows: TGTGCCAGCAGCCAATGGACCGGGACTAGCGGTGAGACCCAGTACTTC. As protein: CASSQWTGTSGETQYF.